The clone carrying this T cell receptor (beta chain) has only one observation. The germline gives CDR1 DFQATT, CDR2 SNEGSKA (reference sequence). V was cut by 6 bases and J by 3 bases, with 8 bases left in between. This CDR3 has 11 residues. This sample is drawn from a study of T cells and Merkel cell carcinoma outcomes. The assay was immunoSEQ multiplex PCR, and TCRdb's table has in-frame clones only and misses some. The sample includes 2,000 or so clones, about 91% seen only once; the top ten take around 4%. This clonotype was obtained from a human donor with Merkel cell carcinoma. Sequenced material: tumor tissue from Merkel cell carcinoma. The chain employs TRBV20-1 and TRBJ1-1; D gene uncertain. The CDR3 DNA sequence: TGCAGTGCCCGCCGGGACACTGAAGCTTTCTTT. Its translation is CSARRDTEAFF.